Listed below are T cell receptor beta chains from one sample, sequenced in a study of neurological immune-mediated disorders. TCRdb used MiXCR to reprocess the 5' RACE reads, holding one entry per CDR3 protein. The sample has about 66,000 distinct CDR3 sequences; around 10% are singletons. The sequenced sample was PBMCs. All receptors derive from a man in his thirties or forties in good health. CDR3s include the opening cysteine and the closing phenylalanine or tryptophan. D genes are given only for firm matches. For some rows the clone size is stated as once, few or many, or as a class when expanded; others skip it.

>many|TRBJ2-7|TRBV5-6|-|13
CASSLGRYYEQYF
TGTGCCAGCAGCTTGGGACGGTACTACGAGCAGTACTTC
>many|TRBJ2-3|TRBV5-1|TRBD2|16
CASSLELAGRTDTQYF
TGCGCCAGCAGCTTGGAACTAGCGGGTCGCACAGATACGCAGTATTTT
>-|TRBJ2-7|TRBV29-1|TRBD2|11
CSAGGEYEQYF
TGCAGCGCTGGGGGGGAATACGAGCAGTACTTC
>many|TRBJ1-1|TRBV25-1|TRBD1|14
CASSFRDRATEAFF
TGTGCCAGCAGTTTTCGGGACAGGGCCACTGAAGCTTTCTTT
>-|TRBJ2-3|TRBV12-3/TRBV12-4|-|16
CASSFVRDDLTDTQYF
TGTGCCAGCAGTTTTGTGCGGGACGACCTCACAGATACGCAGTATTTT
>many|TRBJ2-7|TRBV7-2|-|13
CASSFRPASEQYF
TGTGCCAGCAGCTTCAGGCCCGCATCCGAGCAGTACTTC
>many|TRBJ2-3|TRBV5-1|-|15
CASSSGTASTDTQYF
TGCGCCAGCAGCTCTGGAACTGCTAGCACAGATACGCAGTATTTT
>many|TRBJ2-2|TRBV5-1|-|16
CASKPEGGANTGELFF
TGCGCCAGCAAACCGGAGGGGGGCGCGAACACCGGGGAGCTGTTTTTT
>many|TRBJ2-3|TRBV10-1|-|16
CASSESEEASTDTQYF
TGCGCCAGCAGTGAGTCGGAAGAGGCTAGCACAGATACGCAGTATTTT
>many|TRBJ2-5|TRBV12-3/TRBV12-4|-|14
CASSYGVGQETQYF
TGTGCCAGCAGTTACGGGGTGGGTCAAGAGACCCAGTACTTC
>many|TRBJ2-3|TRBV7-3|-|19
CASSLKGWGSGRTSDTQYF
TGTGCCAGCAGCTTAAAAGGCTGGGGCAGCGGGCGGACCTCAGATACGCAGTATTTT
>many|TRBJ2-7|TRBV30|TRBD2|16
CAWGIWTSGSRREQYF
TGTGCCTGGGGGATATGGACTAGCGGGAGTCGTCGGGAGCAGTACTTC
>many|TRBJ1-5|TRBV9|-|13
CASSVDGAQPQHF
TGTGCCAGCAGCGTAGACGGGGCACAGCCCCAGCATTTT